This TCR beta chain was sequenced for a study of shared clonotypes between healthy human individuals (dated by TCRdb to 2020 to 2022). Regarding the complete study: The cohort included three men and a couple of women between 18 and 49 years of age. To estimate repertoire size and how much clonotype sharing occurs between individuals, the study deeply sequenced the blood TCR repertoires of about 5 healthy adults. Per donor, three plates each were used for CD4 naive and CD4 memory, two for CD8 naive, and one for CD8 memory. Different laboratories and diverse techniques were used to prepare libraries and sequence TCR repertoires, to increase sequencing depth and limit assay-specific biases. Each donor's leukapheresis produced roughly between roughly 0.85 and 10 billion PBMCs.

With respect to this clone: It lacks a known antigen. No much larger clone exists at a distance of one base, and base qualities are not known.

Donors were healthy HIV-negative adults with no recently reported acute infections or vaccinations. Every donor was a Caucasian adult living in Nashville, Tennessee, USA. Magnetic negative selection was used to enrich CD4+ T cells, after which naive cells were positively selected on CD45RA and the negative fraction became the memory subset. Blood was obtained by leukapheresis, after which PBMCs were separated by Ficoll-Histopaque density gradient centrifugation and cryopreserved in liquid nitrogen vapor phase. Analytical flow cytometry was used to check the purity and quantity of every magnetically sorted T cell population. From each sorted fraction, genomic DNA was isolated and quantified by UV absorbance on a Nanodrop 2000c. Using the deep immunoSEQ assay, multiplex PCR amplified TCR CDR3 regions from genomic DNA. Extracted genomic DNA from each cell subset was distributed evenly across all wells of several immunoSEQ 96-well plates, and each plate was treated as a replicate. Each replicate PCR for sorted subsets received 150 to 250 ng genomic DNA, equal to roughly 30,000 T cell genomes. Purified libraries were measured with a Qubit 3.0 fluorometer, size-checked on a Bioanalyzer 2100, and measured again with the KAPA Library Quantification kit. Every immunoSEQ 96-well plate was sequenced on a separate single-read 150-cycle Illumina NextSeq 550 flow cell. The authors' pipeline ran thus. Because the immunoSEQ output included only junctional sequences and no quality scores, the filtering could not be the same as the filtering used for full-length reads. Sequences were annotated with PyIR, a Python wrapper for IgBLAST v1.9, using IMGT germline references to assign V/J genes and CDR3. Reads were removed for weak V/J assignments (E-value above 1e-6), missing CDR3, stop codons, out-of-frame junctions, or ambiguous translated residues. V3J clonotypes were defined by identical inferred V gene, J gene, and CDR3 amino acid sequence. Percentage overlap between repertoires was computed as shared unique clonotypes divided by the size of the smaller repertoire. RTK rarefaction, the Chao1 estimator, and Recon v2.1 estimates of unobserved clonotypes were used to assess repertoire richness. Generation probabilities were computed with OLGA for all TCRbeta clonotypes obtained by the gDNA method from a handful of donors. Here the immuneACCESS table is served through TCRdb, limited to in-frame sequences with V and J called. Missing clones are a known gap in these copies; in checked studies unresolved V genes cover under half, and the rest lacks a known reason. For V, J and clone size, that table is used; D and trimming come from the DNA. For this sample there are some 1,400,000 clones; approximately 97% appear just once. Of the sample, about 1.2% falls within the top ten clones.

CDR1 and CDR2 were assigned from the germline V gene as KGHSH and LQKENI. Inclusive of the bounding cysteine and phenylalanine, the CDR3 is 14 residues long. CDR3 DNA only is kept here, 42 bases in frame from base 1. Trimming removed 5 bases from V and 2 bases from J; the gene matches leave 3 bases unexplained. Study-wide conclusions, independent of this receptor: Incomplete sequencing was indicated by rarefaction of sorted-subset datasets, despite the large sequencing depth. Because the study included a small number of donors, the genetic and exposure-history diversity represented was limited. Sampling was restricted to blood, and TCR repertoires in tissue are likely to differ from TCR repertoires in blood. Higher generation probabilities were observed for clonotypes shared by all four sorted-subset donors than for non-shared clonotypes. Larger estimated clonotype richness was generally found for naive subsets than for memory subsets. Across four donors, around 5% of naive CD4, approximately 3.6% of naive CD8, 2.3% of memory CD4, and 0.4% of memory CD8 clonotypes were shared. Based on pairwise subsampling, the degree of clonotype sharing among donors was expected to be affected by sequencing depth.

This clonotype originated in a man aged 25-45 years in good health. The V gene is TRBV18 and the J gene is TRBJ2-1, with 7 middle bases fitting TRBD2. Material for sequencing was naive CD4+ T cells sorted from blood. The cell subset or site label here, explained by the study, means: CD45RA+ positively selected. The CDR3 protein: CASSISGAYNEQFF. The DNA is as follows: TGTGCCAGCTCAATAAGCGGGGCCTACAATGAGCAGTTCTTC.